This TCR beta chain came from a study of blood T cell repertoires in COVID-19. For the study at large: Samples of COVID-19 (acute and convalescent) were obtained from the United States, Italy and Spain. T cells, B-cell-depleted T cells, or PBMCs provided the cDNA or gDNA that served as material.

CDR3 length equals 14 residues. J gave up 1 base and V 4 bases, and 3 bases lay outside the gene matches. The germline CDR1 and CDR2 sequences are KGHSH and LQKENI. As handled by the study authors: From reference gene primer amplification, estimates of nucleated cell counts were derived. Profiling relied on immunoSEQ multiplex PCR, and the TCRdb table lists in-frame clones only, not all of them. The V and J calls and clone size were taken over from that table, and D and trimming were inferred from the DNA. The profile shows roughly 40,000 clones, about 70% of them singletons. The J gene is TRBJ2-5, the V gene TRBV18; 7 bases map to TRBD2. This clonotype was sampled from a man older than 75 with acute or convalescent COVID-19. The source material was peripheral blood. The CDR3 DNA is TGTGCCAGCTCACGCGGGACTACCCAAGAGACCCAGTACTTC. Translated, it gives CASSRGTTQETQYF.